Listed below are T cell receptor beta chains from one sample, sequenced in a study of blood T cell repertoires in COVID-19. Method: immunoSEQ multiplex PCR; TCRdb's copy keeps in-frame clones and lacks some. The sample consists of around 250,000 clones, roughly 80% of them appearing once. Sequencing was carried out using peripheral blood. The receptors here all came from a man aged 55 to 70 who had recovered from COVID-19. Each CDR3 is given with its conserved first and last residue. A D gene is named only where the DNA matches it firmly. Rows may omit the clone size; those that give it use once, few, many or a size class.

CDR3,DNA,D,V,size,J
CASSTYHPRLNSGNTIYF,TGTGCCAGCAGTACCTATCACCCTCGACTAAACTCTGGAAACACCATATATTTT,NA,TRBV6-2/TRBV6-3,NA,TRBJ1-3
CASSIGGGAFETQYF,TGTGCCAGTAGTATAGGCGGGGGGGCGTTTGAGACCCAGTACTTC,TRBD2,TRBV19,NA,TRBJ2-5
CASTPGQNTDTQYF,TGTGCCAGCACCCCGGGACAGAACACAGATACGCAGTATTTT,TRBD1,TRBV5-8,NA,TRBJ2-3
CASGLGDRAADTQYF,TGTGCTAGTGGTTTAGGGGACAGGGCAGCAGATACGCAGTATTTT,TRBD1,TRBV12-5,NA,TRBJ2-3
CASLASGRGGEQFF,TGTGCCAGCTTGGCTAGCGGGAGGGGGGGTGAGCAGTTCTTC,TRBD2,TRBV6-6,NA,TRBJ2-1
CATSRDSGGGYGYTF,TGTGCCACCAGCAGAGATAGCGGGGGTGGCTATGGCTACACCTTC,NA,TRBV15,NA,TRBJ1-2
CASSLSGARTYGYTF,TGTGCCAGCAGTTTATCAGGGGCCCGCACCTATGGCTACACCTTC,NA,TRBV28,NA,TRBJ1-2
CASRRGGPNTGELFF,TGTGCCAGCAGGCGGGGAGGGCCGAACACCGGGGAGCTGTTTTTT,TRBD2,TRBV28,NA,TRBJ2-2
CASSSQGSRNSPLHF,TGTGCCAGCAGTTCCCAGGGCTCGAGGAATTCACCCCTCCACTTT,NA,TRBV28,NA,TRBJ1-6
CASSPITGEKLFF,TGTGCCAGCTCACCTATCACGGGGGAAAAACTGTTTTTT,NA,TRBV18,NA,TRBJ1-4
CASSADRGRNEAFF,TGTGCCAGCAGCGCCGACAGGGGGCGGAACGAAGCTTTCTTT,TRBD1,TRBV9,NA,TRBJ1-1
CSVGSSGANVLTF,TGCAGCGTTGGTTCATCTGGGGCCAACGTCCTGACTTTC,NA,TRBV29-1,NA,TRBJ2-6
CAWSGGGIQYF,TGTGCCTGGAGTGGGGGGGGTATTCAGTACTTC,TRBD2,TRBV30,NA,TRBJ2-4
CATSAGVGELFF,TGTGCCACCAGTGCCGGGGTCGGGGAGCTGTTTTTT,NA,TRBV24-1,NA,TRBJ2-2
CASYETGGNYEQYF,TGTGCCAGCTATGAGACAGGGGGAAACTACGAGCAGTACTTC,TRBD1,TRBV6-6,NA,TRBJ2-7
CASSESVTGLSGYTF,TGTGCCAGCAGCGAATCGGTGACAGGGTTAAGTGGCTACACCTTC,TRBD1,TRBV6-4,NA,TRBJ1-2
CASSLVNGETQYF,TGTGCCAGCAGCTTAGTGAACGGGGAGACCCAGTACTTC,NA,TRBV11-2,NA,TRBJ2-5
CASNGLTSYEQYF,TGTGCCAGCAATGGACTGACGTCCTACGAGCAGTACTTC,NA,TRBV7-2,few,TRBJ2-7
CASSQGGWEKLFF,TGTGCCAGCAGCCAAGGAGGCTGGGAAAAACTGTTTTTT,NA,TRBV3-1/TRBV3-2,NA,TRBJ1-4
CASGREGGSNEQFF,TGTGCCAGCGGGCGGGAGGGGGGGAGCAATGAGCAGTTCTTC,TRBD2,TRBV6-6,NA,TRBJ2-1
CASSPDRGSHNEQFF,TGCGCCAGCAGCCCGGACAGGGGGTCCCACAATGAGCAGTTCTTC,TRBD1,TRBV5-1,NA,TRBJ2-1
CASSSGRRGMTF,TGTGCCAGCAGTTCAGGACGGAGGGGTATGACCTTC,NA,TRBV27,NA,TRBJ1-2
CASSIGSGIGNQPQHF,TGTGCCAGTAGTATAGGGTCGGGGATCGGCAATCAGCCCCAGCATTTT,NA,TRBV19,NA,TRBJ1-5
CASSLYRGSSYNEQFF,TGTGCCAGCAGCTTATACCGCGGGAGCTCCTACAATGAGCAGTTCTTC,TRBD2,TRBV7-2,NA,TRBJ2-1
CASSRGRSTEAFF,TGTGCCAGTTCCAGGGGACGGTCCACTGAAGCTTTCTTT,NA,TRBV19,NA,TRBJ1-1
CASSTLDSSYEQYF,TGTGCCAGCAGCACCTTGGACAGCTCCTACGAGCAGTACTTC,NA,TRBV7-8,NA,TRBJ2-7
CASSRRTSGDLTQYF,TGTGCCAGCAGCCGAAGGACTAGCGGGGACCTTACCCAGTACTTC,TRBD2,TRBV3-1/TRBV3-2,NA,TRBJ2-5
CASSTGDRNYGYTF,TGTGCCAGCAGTACCGGGGACAGAAACTATGGCTACACCTTC,TRBD1,TRBV27,NA,TRBJ1-2
CASSVGNSGPYNEQFF,TGTGCCAGCAGCGTAGGGAATAGCGGACCCTACAATGAGCAGTTCTTC,NA,TRBV9,once,TRBJ2-1
CASSLEWGRGGNTIYF,TGTGCCAGCAGCTTGGAATGGGGAAGGGGAGGAAACACCATATATTTT,NA,TRBV5-4,NA,TRBJ1-3
CASSRTGPGEQYF,TGTGCCAGCAGTCGGACAGGGCCGGGAGAGCAGTACTTC,TRBD1,TRBV28,NA,TRBJ2-7
CASSLGTQETQYF,TGCGCCAGCAGCTTGGGGACTCAAGAGACCCAGTACTTC,NA,TRBV5-1,NA,TRBJ2-5
CAWSQKGLAGTTQYF,TGTGCCTGGAGTCAAAAAGGACTAGCGGGGACAACGCAGTATTTT,TRBD2,TRBV30,once,TRBJ2-3
CASSSTSGRYNEQFF,TGCGCCAGCAGCTCAACTAGCGGGAGATACAATGAGCAGTTCTTC,TRBD2,TRBV5-1,few,TRBJ2-1
CASSLDRKDTQYF,TGCGCCAGCAGCTTGGACAGGAAAGATACGCAGTATTTT,NA,TRBV5-1,NA,TRBJ2-3
CASGRKGGQITEAFF,TGTGCCAGCGGTCGTAAGGGCGGACAGATCACTGAAGCTTTCTTT,NA,TRBV6-5,NA,TRBJ1-1
CASSLIQQGELFF,TGTGCCAGCAGCTTAATCCAACAGGGGGAGCTGTTTTTT,NA,TRBV7-3,few,TRBJ2-2
CASSLEDPRGDEQYF,TGCGCCAGCAGCTTGGAGGATCCCCGAGGCGACGAGCAGTACTTC,NA,TRBV5-1,NA,TRBJ2-7
CAYQSGRGISYEQYF,TGTGCCTACCAATCAGGCAGGGGGATTTCCTACGAGCAGTACTTC,TRBD1,TRBV30,NA,TRBJ2-7
CAWRMRTGHYNSPLHF,TGTGCCTGGAGAATGAGGACAGGCCACTATAATTCACCCCTCCACTTT,TRBD1,TRBV30,once,TRBJ1-6
CASSLGTGASNQPQHF,TGTGCCAGCAGCTTAGGGACTGGCGCGAGCAATCAGCCCCAGCATTTT,NA,TRBV7-9,NA,TRBJ1-5